Shown below are 16 T cell receptor beta chains from a single sample sequenced in a study of T cell changes during pregnancy in multiple sclerosis. The repertoire was sequenced with immunoSEQ multiplex PCR; TCRdb's copy has only in-frame clones and lacks some. The repertoire holds tens of thousands of clones, with roughly nine tenths as singletons. The sample in question was peripheral blood, obtained in the second trimester of pregnancy. These receptors were taken from a female donor in good health, enrolled as a control in a pregnancy study.

This sequence joins TRBV18 and TRBJ2-5; a weak D match, TRBD1 (5 bases). CDR3 size: 14 residues. From germline, CDR1 is KGHSH and CDR2 LQKENI. The V end was cut by 4 bases, the J end by 1 base, with 10 bases between. CDR3: CASSLLDSQETQYF. The CDR3, as DNA: TGTGCCAGCTCACTCCTAGACAGCCAAGAGACCCAGTACTTC.

V is TRBV10-3 and J is TRBJ1-2; D not certain. CDR3 size: 15 residues. Trimming took 2 bases from V and 4 from J, leaving 14 bases between them. Germline V CDR1 and CDR2: ENHRY, SYGVKD. The CDR3 DNA follows: TGTGCCATCAGTGAGGGCCCCGGACTGACCTATGGCTACACCTTC. Amino acids: CAISEGPGLTYGYTF.

This chain connects TRBV9 to TRBJ2-6; 7 nucleotides line up with TRBD2. The CDR3 runs 15 residues. The J segment lost 1 base and the V segment lost 5 bases, leaving 3 bases of the junction unmatched. Germline CDR1 reads SGDLS; CDR2 reads YYNGEE. This CDR3 reads CASRGGSSGANVLTF. CDR3 nucleotides: TGTGCCAGCAGGGGGGGGTCTTCTGGGGCCAACGTCCTGACTTTC.

The V and J genes are TRBV5-6 and TRBJ1-4; 7 bases match TRBD1. This CDR3 has 14 amino acids. Germline trimming cut 1 base from V and 7 bases from J; bases unmatched to any gene: 4. Looked up from germline, CDR1 is SGHDT and CDR2 is YYEEEE. The CDR3 here is CASSLSGGGEKLFF. In DNA, the CDR3 is TGTGCCAGCAGCTTGTCAGGGGGTGGTGAAAAACTGTTTTTT.

The sample holds one count of this clone. The chain has TRBV27 and TRBJ1-2, with 8 bases matching TRBD1. The J segment lost 4 bases and the V segment lost 5 bases, leaving 12 bases of the junction unmatched. This CDR3 has 16 residues. Germline V gene data show CDR1 as MNHEY and CDR2 as SMNVEV (reference sequence). In nucleotides, the CDR3 is TGTGCCAGCAGTATCCTAAGGGACAGGAGCTTCTATGGCTACACCTTC. It codes for CASSILRDRSFYGYTF.

This clone was observed a single time. This chain joins TRBV29-1 and TRBJ1-1, with TRBD1 as a possible D gene (5 bases). The CDR3 spans 12 residues. From germline, CDR1 is SQVTM and CDR2 ANQGSEA. Between the trimmed V and J ends, which lost 7 bases and 4 bases, there was a span of 13 bases. The CDR3 DNA is TGCAGCGGCCACGAAGGGGTCACTGAAGCTTTCTTT. Protein: CSGHEGVTEAFF.

The V gene is TRBV21-1, the J gene TRBJ1-1; the table's D call TRBD1 went unverified against the DNA. TRBV21-1 is flagged as a pseudogene. CDR3 length: 15 amino acids. The CDR3 coding sequence is TGTGCCAGCAGCACCGGACATCTGGGGAACACTGAAGCTTTCTTT. It codes for CASSTGHLGNTEAFF.

This chain uses TRBV29-1 with TRBJ2-2; 12 bases line up with TRBD2. Germline lookup yields CDR1 SQVTM and CDR2 ANQGSEA. CDR3 length: 15 amino acids. V shed 7 bases, J shed 6 bases, and the junction held 9 bases outside the gene matches. The CDR3 nucleotides are TGCAGCGCCGGAGAACTAGCGGGAGGTGCCGGGGAGCTGTTTTTT. Translating it yields CSAGELAGGAGELFF.

The V and J genes are TRBV11-2 and TRBJ2-1, with D perhaps matching TRBD2 (7 bases). CDR1 SGHAT and CDR2 FQNNGV come from the germline V gene. V lost 5 bases to trimming and J lost 0 bases, with 17 bases between them. The CDR3 is 17 residues long. The CDR3, as DNA: TGTGCCAGCAGCCGAACGGGGGGCGGGAACTCCTACAATGAGCAGTTCTTC. This encodes CASSRTGGGNSYNEQFF.

J is TRBJ1-4 and V is TRBV13; D not resolved. V was clipped by 5 bases and J by 2 bases, with 12 bases between them. Germline V CDR1 and CDR2: PRHDT, FYEKMQ (reference sequence). The CDR3 has 15 residues. The CDR3 sequence is CASSLEGATNEKLFF. Written as DNA, the CDR3 is TGTGCCAGCAGCCTTGAGGGCGCCACTAATGAAAAACTGTTTTTT. Supplemented by reference TRBV13 and TRBJ1-4, the full variable domain reads AAGVIQSPRHLIKEKRETATLKCYPIPRHDTVYWYQQGPGQDPQFLISFYEKMQSDKGSIPDRFSAQQFSDYHSELNMSSLELGDSALYFCASSLEGATNEKLFFGSGTQLSVL.

The genes are TRBV20-1 and TRBJ2-4, with D perhaps TRBD2 (6 bases). In germline, CDR1 is DFQATT, CDR2 SNEGSKA (reference sequence). The V end lost 4 bases, the J end lost 6 bases, and 7 bases lay between the germline ends. The CDR3 sequence is 11 residues long. The CDR3 reads CSAKLANIQYF. The DNA for the CDR3 is TGCAGTGCTAAACTAGCAAACATTCAGTACTTC.

The rearrangement links TRBV19 to TRBJ2-7; TRBD2 is a possible D gene (5 bases). This CDR3 comprises 17 residues. Germline V gene sequence: CDR1 LNHDA, CDR2 SQIVND (reference sequence). V was pared by 0 bases and J by 4 bases, with 19 bases between. The CDR3, as DNA: TGTGCCAGTAGTATAGAAGTTCCGGGAACGTCGCGGTACGAGCAGTACTTC. This encodes CASSIEVPGTSRYEQYF.

V is TRBV5-1 and J is TRBJ2-3, with D perhaps TRBD1 (5 bases). With 6 bases removed from V and 1 base from J, the gap between germline ends came to 15 bases. Per germline, CDR1 SGHRS and CDR2 YFSETQ. The CDR3 runs to 15 residues. CDR3 nucleotide sequence: TGCGCCAGCAACCTGGGGCCCTTAGGCACAGATACGCAGTATTTT. Translated: CASNLGPLGTDTQYF.

V usage is TRBV2 and J usage is TRBJ1-1, with a possible D match to TRBD1 (6 bases). Germline CDR1 SNHLY, CDR2 FYNNEI. CDR3 length: 15 amino acids. Trimming removed 8 bases from V and 0 bases from J, with 16 bases in between. In DNA form, the CDR3 reads TGTGCCAGCGCTGGAGGCGGACAGCTGAACACTGAAGCTTTCTTT. Protein product: CASAGGGQLNTEAFF.

The chain links TRBV11-2 to TRBJ2-5; 8 positions agree with TRBD1. The CDR3 consists of 15 residues. The V gene's germline CDR1 is SGHAT and CDR2 FQNNGV. With V trimmed by 3 bases and J by 5 bases, 8 bases remained unmatched. CDR3 sequence reads: CASSLGRTGRETQYF. The CDR3 region has the DNA TGTGCCAGCAGCTTGGGTAGGACAGGGAGGGAGACCCAGTACTTC.

The rearrangement uses TRBV5-6 and TRBJ1-1; 7 nucleotides align to TRBD1. CDR3 size: 12 residues. Germline V lookup: CDR1 SGHDT, CDR2 YYEEEE. Germline trimming cut 4 bases from V and 8 bases from J; bases unmatched to any gene: 5. Here the CDR3 DNA reads TGTGCCAGCAGCCTCTTGACAGGGGAAGCTTTCTTT. Translating gives CASSLLTGEAFF.